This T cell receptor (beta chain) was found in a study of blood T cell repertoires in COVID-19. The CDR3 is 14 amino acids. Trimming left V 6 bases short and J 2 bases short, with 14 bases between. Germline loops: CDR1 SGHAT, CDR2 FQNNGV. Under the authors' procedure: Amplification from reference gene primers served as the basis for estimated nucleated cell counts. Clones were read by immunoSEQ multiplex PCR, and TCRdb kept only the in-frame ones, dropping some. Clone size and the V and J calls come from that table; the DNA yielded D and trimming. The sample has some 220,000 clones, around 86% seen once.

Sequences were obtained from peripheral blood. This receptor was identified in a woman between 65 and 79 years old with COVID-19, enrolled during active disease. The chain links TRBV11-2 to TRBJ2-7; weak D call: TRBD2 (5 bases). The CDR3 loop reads CASSPSRATYEQYF. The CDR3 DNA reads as TGTGCCAGCAGTCCGTCGAGGGCCACCTACGAGCAGTACTTC.